This record concerns one T cell receptor beta chain sequence. Original methodology: From reference gene primer amplification, estimates of nucleated cell counts were derived. The assay was immunoSEQ multiplex PCR, and TCRdb's table has in-frame clones only and misses some. The V and J calls and clone size are taken from that table; D and trimming were inferred from the DNA. In the table there are approximately 170,000 clones, around 81% of which are singletons. This entry is derived from a study of blood T cell repertoires in COVID-19. Overall study: Samples came from the United States, Italy and Spain, spanning acute and convalescent COVID-19. PBMCs, B-cell-depleted T cells, or T cells provided the cDNA or gDNA that made up the material.

CDR1 and CDR2 (germline): MDHEN, SYDVKM. The CDR3 spans 15 residues. V was clipped by 3 bases and J by 3 bases, with 12 bases between them. This sequence joins TRBV28 and TRBJ2-4; weak D call: TRBD1 (6 bases). The sample comprised peripheral blood. The sequence was obtained from a man aged 55 to 70 with active or convalescent COVID-19. This CDR3 is CASSLSGVGKNIQYF. The CDR3 DNA follows: TGTGCCAGCAGTTTGTCAGGGGTGGGCAAAAACATTCAGTACTTC.